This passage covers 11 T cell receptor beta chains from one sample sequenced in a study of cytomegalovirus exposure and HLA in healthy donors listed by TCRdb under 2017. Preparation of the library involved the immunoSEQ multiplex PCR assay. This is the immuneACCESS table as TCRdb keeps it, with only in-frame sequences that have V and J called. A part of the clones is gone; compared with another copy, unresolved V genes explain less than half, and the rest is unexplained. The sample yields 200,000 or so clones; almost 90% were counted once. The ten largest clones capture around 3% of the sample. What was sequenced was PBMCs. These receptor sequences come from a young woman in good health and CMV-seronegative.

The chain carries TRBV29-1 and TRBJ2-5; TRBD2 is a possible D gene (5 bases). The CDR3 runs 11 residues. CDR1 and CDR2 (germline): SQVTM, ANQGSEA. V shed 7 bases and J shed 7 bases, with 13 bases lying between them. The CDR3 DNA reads TGCAGCGGAGCGGCTTGGGGGACCCAGTACTTC. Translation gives CSGAAWGTQYF.

CDR3 nucleotides: TGTGCCAGCAGCTCGGGACAGTTTAATCAGCCCCAGCATTTT. This translates into CASSSGQFNQPQHF. The chain joins TRBV5-6 to TRBJ1-5; 7 bases map to TRBD1. Unmatched junction bases numbered 4, after V lost 3 bases and J lost 4 bases. Per the germline V gene, CDR1 is SGHDT and CDR2 is YYEEEE. The CDR3 sequence is 14 residues long.

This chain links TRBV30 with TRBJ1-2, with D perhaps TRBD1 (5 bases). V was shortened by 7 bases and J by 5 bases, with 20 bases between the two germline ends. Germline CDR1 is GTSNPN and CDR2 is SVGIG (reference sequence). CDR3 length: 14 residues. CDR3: CASFLGPGKYGYTF. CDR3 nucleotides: TGTGCCTCTTTTCTAGGGCCAGGGAAATATGGCTACACCTTC.

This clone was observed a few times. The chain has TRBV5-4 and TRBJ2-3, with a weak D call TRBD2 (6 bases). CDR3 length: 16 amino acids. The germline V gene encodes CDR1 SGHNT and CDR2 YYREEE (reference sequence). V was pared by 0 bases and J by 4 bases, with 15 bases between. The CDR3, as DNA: TGTGCCAGCAGCTTGGGCGCGGGGTCGGGCGCAGATACGCAGTATTTT. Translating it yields CASSLGAGSGADTQYF.

The CDR3 here is CASSLHPTGNEQFF. CDR3 nucleotide sequence: TGTGCCAGCAGCTTACATCCCACGGGGAATGAGCAGTTCTTC. The rearrangement uses TRBV7-3 and TRBJ2-1; D perhaps matches TRBD2 (5 bases). The V gene lost 2 bases and the J gene lost 7 bases, with 12 bases spanning the gap. Germline lookup yields CDR1 SGHTA and CDR2 FQGTGA. This CDR3 spans 14 amino acids.

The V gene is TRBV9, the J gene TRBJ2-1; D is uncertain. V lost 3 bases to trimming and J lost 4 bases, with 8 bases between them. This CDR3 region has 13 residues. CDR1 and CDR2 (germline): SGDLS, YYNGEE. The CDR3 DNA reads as TGTGCCAGCAGCGCCTTTCTTTACAATGAGCAGTTCTTC. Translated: CASSAFLYNEQFF.

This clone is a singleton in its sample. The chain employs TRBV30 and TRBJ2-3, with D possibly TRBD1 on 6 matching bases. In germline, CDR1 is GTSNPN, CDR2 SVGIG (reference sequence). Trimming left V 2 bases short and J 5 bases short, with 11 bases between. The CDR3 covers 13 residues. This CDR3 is CAWSMGAKDTQYF. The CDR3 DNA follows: TGTGCCTGGAGTATGGGGGCTAAAGATACGCAGTATTTT.

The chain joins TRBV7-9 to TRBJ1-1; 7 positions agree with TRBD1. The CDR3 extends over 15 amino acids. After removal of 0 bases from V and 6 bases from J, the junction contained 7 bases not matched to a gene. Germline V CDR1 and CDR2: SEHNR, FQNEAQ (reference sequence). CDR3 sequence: CASSLAGTVRSEAFF. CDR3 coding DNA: TGTGCCAGCAGCTTAGCCGGGACAGTACGGTCTGAAGCTTTCTTT.

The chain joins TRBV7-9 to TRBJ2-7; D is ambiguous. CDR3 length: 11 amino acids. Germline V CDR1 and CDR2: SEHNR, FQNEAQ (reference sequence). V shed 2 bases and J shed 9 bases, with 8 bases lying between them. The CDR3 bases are TGTGCCAGCAGCTTATTTGAGAGGCAGTACTTC. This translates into CASSLFERQYF.

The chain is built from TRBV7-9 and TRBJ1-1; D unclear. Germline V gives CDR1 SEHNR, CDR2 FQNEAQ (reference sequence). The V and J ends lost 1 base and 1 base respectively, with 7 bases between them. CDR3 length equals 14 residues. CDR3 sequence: CASSLVDKNTEAFF. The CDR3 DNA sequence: TGTGCCAGCAGCTTAGTAGATAAGAACACTGAAGCTTTCTTT.

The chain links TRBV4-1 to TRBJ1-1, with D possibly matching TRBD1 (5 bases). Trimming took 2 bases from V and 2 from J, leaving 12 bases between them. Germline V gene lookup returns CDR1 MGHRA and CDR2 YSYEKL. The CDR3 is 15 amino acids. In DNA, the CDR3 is TGCGCCAGCAGCCAACCCAGGGAACTCAACACTGAAGCTTTCTTT. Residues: CASSQPRELNTEAFF.